The 9 T cell receptor beta chains reported below all come from one sample, sequenced in a study of blood T cell repertoires in COVID-19. Sequenced by immunoSEQ multiplex PCR; TCRdb stores in-frame clones only, minus some. The table shows approximately 120,000 clones, with 65% to 90% occurring only once. Sequencing input: peripheral blood. The receptors originated from a woman older than 75 with acute or convalescent COVID-19.

The chain couples TRBV2 to TRBJ2-5, with TRBD2 as a possible D gene (6 bases). Trimming removed 6 bases at V and 1 base at J, with 9 bases between. The CDR3 extends over 13 amino acids. CDR1 is SNHLY, CDR2 FYNNEI, per germline. This CDR3 reads CASSRDSQETQYF. The CDR3 DNA reads as TGTGCCAGCAGCCGGGACTCCCAAGAGACCCAGTACTTC.

The genes are TRBV6-2 or TRBV6-3 and TRBJ2-3, with 9 bases lining up with TRBD1. This CDR3 comprises 16 residues. CDR1 is MNHEY and CDR2 is SVGEGT in the germline V gene. Trimming took 5 bases from V and 2 from J; bases not matched to a gene: 8. The CDR3 loop reads CASSTLGQGLTDTQYF. In nucleotides, the CDR3 is TGTGCCAGCAGTACCCTGGGACAGGGCCTCACAGATACGCAGTATTTT.

The chain links TRBV6-5 to TRBJ1-1; no clear D. The V and J ends lost 0 bases and 0 bases respectively, with 11 bases between them. In germline, CDR1 is MNHEY, CDR2 SVGAGI. The CDR3 length is 16 residues. For the CDR3, the DNA is TGTGCCAGCAGTTACTCGATAATTGGGCTGAACACTGAAGCTTTCTTT. Encoded protein: CASSYSIIGLNTEAFF.

The CDR3, as DNA: TGTGCCAGCAGTGAATCCCAGGGGGCTTCCTACGAGCAGTACGTC. This translates into CASSESQGASYEQYV. V gene TRBV2 combines with J gene TRBJ2-7, with 8 bases that match TRBD1. There are 15 residues in the CDR3. From germline, CDR1 is SNHLY and CDR2 FYNNEI. Losses at the gene ends were 2 bases for V and 1 base for J; bases not matched to a gene: 4.

This clone was counted a single time. The genes are TRBV14 and TRBJ1-2; the D is unclear. The V end was cut by 3 bases, the J end by 13 bases, with 21 bases between. Germline V gene sequence: CDR1 SGHDN, CDR2 FVKESK. The CDR3 has 14 amino acids. This chain's CDR3 is CASSQARGGSGGTF. The CDR3 bases are TGTGCCAGCAGCCAGGCCCGAGGAGGGTCCGGAGGCACCTTC.

This chain uses TRBV7-2 with TRBJ1-1; weak D call: TRBD1 (5 bases). V shed 1 base and J shed 5 bases, with 14 bases lying between them. The germline CDR1 and CDR2 sequences are SGHTA and FQGNSA. CDR3 length: 15 amino acids. For the CDR3, the DNA is TGTGCCAGCAGCTTAGGGCCGGGGCGGGGGACTGAAGCTTTCTTT. Translation: CASSLGPGRGTEAFF.

The chain has TRBV3-1 (or the pseudogene TRBV3-2) and TRBJ1-4; D is uncertain. With 0 bases removed from V and 11 bases from J, the gap between germline ends came to 19 bases. Per the germline V gene, CDR1 is LGHDT and CDR2 is YNNKEL (reference sequence). The CDR3 consists of 16 residues. CDR3 DNA: TGTGCCAGCAGCCAAGATCGTTGGTCACGGGTCGGGAAACTGTTTTTT. Amino acids: CASSQDRWSRVGKLFF.

This clone was recorded only once. The chain uses TRBV9 and TRBJ1-2; D gene ambiguous. CDR1 is SGDLS and CDR2 is YYNGEE in the germline V gene. The CDR3 has 13 amino acids. V dropped 3 bases and J dropped 4 bases, with 10 bases sitting between them. Written as DNA, the CDR3 is TGTGCCAGCAGCGGATGGCGGATCTATGGCTACACCTTC. Translating it yields CASSGWRIYGYTF.

The chain recombines TRBV28 with TRBJ2-3; maybe TRBD2 (7 bases). V dropped 6 bases and J dropped 6 bases, with 16 bases sitting between them. CDR1 is MDHEN and CDR2 is SYDVKM in the germline V gene. This CDR3 comprises 14 residues. The DNA of the CDR3 is TGTGCCAGCAGGGGTTGGGGGGGGGCGGATACGCAGTATTTT. Protein: CASRGWGGADTQYF.